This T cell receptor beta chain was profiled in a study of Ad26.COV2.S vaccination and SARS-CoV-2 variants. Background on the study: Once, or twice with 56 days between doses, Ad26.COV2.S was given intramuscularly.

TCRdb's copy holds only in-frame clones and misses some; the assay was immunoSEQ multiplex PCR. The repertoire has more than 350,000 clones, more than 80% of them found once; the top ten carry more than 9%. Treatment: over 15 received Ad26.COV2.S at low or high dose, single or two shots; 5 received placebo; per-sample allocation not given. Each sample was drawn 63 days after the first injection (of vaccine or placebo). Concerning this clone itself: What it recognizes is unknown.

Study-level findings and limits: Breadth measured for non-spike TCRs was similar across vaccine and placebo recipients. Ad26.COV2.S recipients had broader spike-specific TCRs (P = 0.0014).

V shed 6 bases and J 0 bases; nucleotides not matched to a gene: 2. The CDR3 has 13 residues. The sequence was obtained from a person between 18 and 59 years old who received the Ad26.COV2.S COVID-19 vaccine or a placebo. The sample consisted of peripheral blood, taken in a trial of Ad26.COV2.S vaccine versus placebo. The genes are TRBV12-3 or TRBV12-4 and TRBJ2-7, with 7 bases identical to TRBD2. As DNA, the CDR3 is TGTGCCAGCAGGTCTAGCGGCTCCTACGAGCAGTACTTC. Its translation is CASRSSGSYEQYF.